One and the same sample provided the 3 T cell receptor beta chains below, sequenced in a study of blood T cell repertoires in COVID-19 (dated by TCRdb to 2019 to 2021). The library came from the immunoSEQ multiplex PCR assay. The table was pulled from immuneACCESS by TCRdb, which kept in-frame rearrangements only. Such tables lose some clones; where checked, under half of the loss comes from unresolved V genes, and the rest has no known cause. The sample table records about 150,000 clones; about 85% of these occur just once. Less than 10% of the sample is taken by the ten largest. The sequenced sample was peripheral blood. Receptors originate from a woman aged 60 to 75 with COVID-19, enrolled during active disease.

The rearrangement uses TRBV6-5 and TRBJ1-6; D not certain. CDR3 length: 14 residues. The germline CDR1 and CDR2 sequences are MNHEY and SVGAGI. V shed 7 bases and J shed 5 bases, with 12 bases lying between them. CDR3: CASKALYNNSPLHF. For the CDR3, the DNA is TGTGCCAGCAAAGCTCTTTATAATAATTCACCCCTCCACTTT.

The J gene is TRBJ2-2, the V gene TRBV5-1, with D possibly TRBD1 on 5 matching bases. Germline V gene sequence: CDR1 SGHRS, CDR2 YFSETQ. This CDR3 has 14 residues. The ends were cut back, 2 bases at V and 8 bases at J, with 13 bases in the middle. The CDR3 here is CASSFRTDNGELFF. The DNA for the CDR3 is TGCGCCAGCAGCTTTAGGACGGACAATGGGGAGCTGTTTTTT. Full variable domain (remainder filled in from reference TRBV5-1 and TRBJ2-2): KAGVTQTPRYLIKTRGQQVTLSCSPISGHRSVSWYQQTPGQGLQFLFEYFSETQRNKGNFPGRFSGRQFSNSRSEMNVSTLELGDSALYLCASSFRTDNGELFFGEGSRLTVL.

This sequence joins TRBV19 and TRBJ2-6, with 8 bases identical to TRBD1. V was clipped by 7 bases and J by 3 bases; unmatched bases: 8. There are 16 residues in the CDR3. Germline values: CDR1 LNHDA, CDR2 SQIVND (reference sequence). The CDR3, as DNA: TGTGCCAGTATCGGACAGGGCGGTTTTGGGGCCAACGTCCTGACTTTC. Protein sequence: CASIGQGGFGANVLTF.